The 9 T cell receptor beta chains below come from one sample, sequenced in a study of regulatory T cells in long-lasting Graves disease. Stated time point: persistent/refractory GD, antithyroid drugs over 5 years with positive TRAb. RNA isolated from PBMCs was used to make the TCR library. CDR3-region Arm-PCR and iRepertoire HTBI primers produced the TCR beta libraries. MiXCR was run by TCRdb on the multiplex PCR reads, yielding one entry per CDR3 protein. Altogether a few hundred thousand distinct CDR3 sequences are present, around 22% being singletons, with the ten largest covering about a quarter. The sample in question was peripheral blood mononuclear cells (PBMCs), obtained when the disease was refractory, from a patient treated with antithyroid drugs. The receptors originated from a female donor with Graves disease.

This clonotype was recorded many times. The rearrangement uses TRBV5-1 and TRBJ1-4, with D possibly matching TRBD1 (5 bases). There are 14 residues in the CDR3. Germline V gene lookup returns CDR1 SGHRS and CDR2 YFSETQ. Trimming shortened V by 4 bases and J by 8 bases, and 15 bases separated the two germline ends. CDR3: CASSPSGQGEKLFF. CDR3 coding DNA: TGCGCCAGCAGCCCGAGCGGACAAGGGGAAAAACTGTTTTTT.

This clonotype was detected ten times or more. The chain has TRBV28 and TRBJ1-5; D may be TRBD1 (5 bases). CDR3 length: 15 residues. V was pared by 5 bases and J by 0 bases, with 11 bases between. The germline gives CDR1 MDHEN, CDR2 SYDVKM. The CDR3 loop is CASSKTDYSNQPQHF. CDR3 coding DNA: TGTGCCAGCAGTAAGACAGATTATAGCAATCAGCCCCAGCATTTT.

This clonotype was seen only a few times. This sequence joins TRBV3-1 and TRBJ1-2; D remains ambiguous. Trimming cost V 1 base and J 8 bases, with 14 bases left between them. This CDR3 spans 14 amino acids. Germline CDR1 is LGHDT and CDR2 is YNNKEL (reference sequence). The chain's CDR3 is CASSQVEGISGYTF. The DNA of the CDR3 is TGTGCCAGCAGCCAAGTTGAAGGGATAAGCGGCTACACCTTC.

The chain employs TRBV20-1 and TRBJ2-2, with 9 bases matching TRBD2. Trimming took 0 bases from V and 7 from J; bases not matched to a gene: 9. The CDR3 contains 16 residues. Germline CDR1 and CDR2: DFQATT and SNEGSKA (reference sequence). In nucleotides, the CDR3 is TGCAGTGCTAGAGACGTGGCGGGAGGGCCAATCGGGGAGCTGTTTTTT. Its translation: CSARDVAGGPIGELFF.

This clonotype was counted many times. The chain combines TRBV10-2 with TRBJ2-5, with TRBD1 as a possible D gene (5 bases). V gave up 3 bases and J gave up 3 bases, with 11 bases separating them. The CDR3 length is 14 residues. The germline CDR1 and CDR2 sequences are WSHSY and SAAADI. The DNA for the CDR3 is TGCGCCAGCAGTGATGACAGATCTAAAGAGACCCAGTACTTC. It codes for CASSDDRSKETQYF.

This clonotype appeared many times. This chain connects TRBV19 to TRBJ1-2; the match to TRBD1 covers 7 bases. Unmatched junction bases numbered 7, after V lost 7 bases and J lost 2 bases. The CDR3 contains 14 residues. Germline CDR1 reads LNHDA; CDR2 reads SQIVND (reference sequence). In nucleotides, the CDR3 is TGTGCCAGTACCTCGGACAGGCTAAACTATGGCTACACCTTC. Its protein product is CASTSDRLNYGYTF.

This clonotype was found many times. CDR3 region: CASSPPGLAGNEQYF. The CDR3 nucleotides are TGTGCCAGCAGCCCCCCCGGCCTAGCGGGAAACGAGCAGTACTTC. This rearrangement joins TRBV7-2 to TRBJ2-7, with 9 bases that match TRBD2. Germline CDR1 and CDR2: SGHTA and FQGNSA. With V trimmed by 5 bases and J by 5 bases, 10 bases remained unmatched. The CDR3 loop spans 15 amino acids.

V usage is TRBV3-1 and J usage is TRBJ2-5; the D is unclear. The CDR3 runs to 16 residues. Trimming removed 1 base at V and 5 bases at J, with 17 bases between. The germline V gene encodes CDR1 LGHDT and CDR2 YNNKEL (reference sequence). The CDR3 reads CASSQGWAVFQETQYF. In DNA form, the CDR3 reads TGTGCCAGCAGCCAAGGCTGGGCAGTTTTCCAGGAGACCCAGTACTTC.

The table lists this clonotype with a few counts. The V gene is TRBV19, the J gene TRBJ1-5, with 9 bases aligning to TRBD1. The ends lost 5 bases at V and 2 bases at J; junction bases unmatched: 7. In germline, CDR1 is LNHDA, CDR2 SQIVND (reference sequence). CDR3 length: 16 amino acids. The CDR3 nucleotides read TGTGCCAGTAGTGCCCAGGACAGGGGCCGCAATCAGCCCCAGCATTTT. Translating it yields CASSAQDRGRNQPQHF.